These 3 T cell receptor beta chains were sequenced from one sample in a study of T cells in localized non-small cell lung cancer. Repertoires were generated with immunoSEQ multiplex PCR, while TCRdb's copy carries only in-frame clones and drops some. The repertoire holds roughly 730 clones, with roughly a third as singletons. This specimen was normal lung tissue next to the tumor, taken before any cancer treatment. These receptors came from a man aged 40-75 years with stage II lung adenocarcinoma.

This clone is medium-sized in the sample. The chain combines TRBV11-3 with TRBJ2-7; TRBD1 might be the D (6 bases). Trimming stripped 5 bases from V and 4 bases from J, with 18 bases between. CDR3 length equals 15 residues. Germline V CDR1 and CDR2: SGHNT, YENEEA. This chain's CDR3 is CASSQQGGSFYEQYF. CDR3 bases: TGTGCCAGCAGCCAGCAAGGGGGTAGTTTTTACGAGCAGTACTTC.

The rearrangement links TRBV28 to TRBJ2-2; either TRBD1 or TRBD2 may fit D (6 bases each). Germline lookup yields CDR1 MDHEN and CDR2 SYDVKM. Trimming shortened V by 3 bases and J by 7 bases, and 9 bases separated the two germline ends. The CDR3 length is 13 residues. CDR3 region: CASSFGGRGELFF. CDR3 nucleotide sequence: TGTGCCAGCAGTTTTGGGGGGCGCGGGGAGCTGTTTTTT. The full variable domain, in which reference TRBV28 and TRBJ2-2 provide the parts outside the CDR3, is DVKVTQSSRYLVKRTGEKVFLECVQDMDHENMFWYRQDPGLGLRLIYFSYDVKMKEKGDIPEGYSVSREKKERFSLILESASTNQTSMYLCASSFGGRGELFFGEGSRLTVL.

The CDR3 loop reads CASSPRGQGAEEQYF. DNA for the CDR3: TGTGCCAGCTCACCGAGGGGACAGGGGGCGGAAGAGCAGTACTTC. The chain combines TRBV18 with TRBJ2-7, with TRBD1 matching over 12 bases. V was clipped by 3 bases and J by 7 bases; unmatched bases: 7. The V gene's germline CDR1 is KGHSH and CDR2 LQKENI. The CDR3 covers 15 residues.